Sequencing of this T cell receptor (beta chain) was carried out in a study of shared clonotypes between healthy human individuals. Libraries were prepared by immunoSEQ multiplex PCR; TCRdb keeps only in-frame clonotypes and omits some of them. The repertoire includes roughly 2 million clones, roughly 95% of them detected once, and approximately 0.13% sits in the top ten. Each donor was a Caucasian adult residing in Nashville, Tennessee. The study separated CD4+ cells into CD45RA+ naive and CD45RA-negative memory subsets. CDR3 length: 12 residues. The germline V and J ends were trimmed by 6 bases and 7 bases, with 10 bases remaining between them. CDR1 and CDR2 from the germline V gene are LNHDA and SQIVND (reference sequence).

The clonotype comes from a man between 18 and 29 years old in good health. Sequenced sample: naive CD4+ T cells sorted from blood. Subset given: CD45RA+ positively selected. The chain couples TRBV19 to TRBJ2-1; no firm D call. This CDR3 is CASSFSANEQFF. The CDR3 DNA reads TGTGCCAGTAGCTTCTCCGCGAATGAGCAGTTCTTC.